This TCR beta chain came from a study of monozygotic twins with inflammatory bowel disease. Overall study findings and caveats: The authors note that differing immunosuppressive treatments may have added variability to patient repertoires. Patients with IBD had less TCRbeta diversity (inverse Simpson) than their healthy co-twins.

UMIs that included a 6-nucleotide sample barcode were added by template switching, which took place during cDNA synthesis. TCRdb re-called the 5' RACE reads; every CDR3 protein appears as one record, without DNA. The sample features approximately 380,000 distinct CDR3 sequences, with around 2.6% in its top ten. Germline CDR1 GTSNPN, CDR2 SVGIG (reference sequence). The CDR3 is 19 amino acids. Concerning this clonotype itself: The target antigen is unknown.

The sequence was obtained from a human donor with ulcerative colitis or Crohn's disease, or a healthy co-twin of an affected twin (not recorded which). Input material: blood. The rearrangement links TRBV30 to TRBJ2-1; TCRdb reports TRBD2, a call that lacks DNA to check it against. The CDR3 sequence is CAWRGEGSLKGEVYNEQFF.